This T cell receptor beta chain originates from a study of early T cells in non-severe SARS-CoV-2 infection. Study background: Sequencing was performed on bulk RNA from unsorted whole blood, leaving chains unpaired. Overall study findings and caveats: There was a bias toward anti-spike CD8 responses in VDJdb matching, which missed private and CD4 specificities.

The TCR library protocol attached unique molecular identifiers to the individual cDNA molecules. TCRdb reprocessed the 5' RACE reads via MiXCR and lists one record per CDR3 protein. This table has some 81,000 distinct CDR3 sequences, about 9.6% appearing once. Looked up from germline, CDR1 is MDHEN and CDR2 is SYDVKM. Losses at the gene ends were 6 bases for V and 0 bases for J; bases not matched to a gene: 5. This CDR3 has 15 residues. This clonotype was recorded many times. Its antigen is unknown. This TCR was sampled from an adult who was a healthcare worker with PCR-confirmed SARS-CoV-2 infection or an uninfected control (not recorded which). The specimen was whole blood. The V and J genes are TRBV28 and TRBJ1-3; 7 bases are a match to TRBD1. Here the CDR3 DNA reads TGTGCCAGCAGGGAACAGGGGAGCTCTGGAAACACCATATATTTT. This encodes CASREQGSSGNTIYF.